A selection of T cell receptor beta chains follows, all from one sample in a study of blood T cell repertoires in COVID-19. Libraries were prepared by immunoSEQ multiplex PCR; TCRdb keeps only in-frame clonotypes and omits some of them. The sample includes about 170,000 clones, roughly 85% of them seen just once. Sequenced input: PBMCs or T cells enriched from blood (not recorded which). The receptors stem from a woman in her sixties or seventies in a cohort exposed to, infected with or recovered from COVID-19 (not recorded which). Each CDR3 is given with its conserved first and last residue. A D gene is named only where the DNA matches it firmly. Clone size is not always given. Where it is, it says once, few, many or a class for expanded clones.

d_gene | j_gene | abundance | v_gene | CDR3aa | CDR3nt
TRBD2 | TRBJ2-1 | many | TRBV7-2 | CASSQGTSSYNEQFF | TGTGCCAGCAGCCAAGGGACTAGTTCCTACAATGAGCAGTTCTTC
. | TRBJ2-7 | . | TRBV19 | CASSDRGLREQYF | TGTGCCAGTAGCGACAGGGGACTAAGAGAGCAGTACTTC
. | TRBJ1-6 | . | TRBV4-1 | CASGVTGSNSPLHF | TGCGCCAGCGGAGTTACAGGGTCAAATTCACCCCTCCACTTT
. | TRBJ2-2 | few | TRBV6-6 | CAGQDRNTGELFF | TGTGCCGGACAAGACAGAAACACCGGGGAGCTGTTTTTT
. | TRBJ2-7 | few | TRBV6-6 | CASSTTVYEQYF | TGTGCCAGCAGTACCACGGTTTACGAGCAGTACTTC
. | TRBJ1-3 | . | TRBV5-1 | CASSLFGGAGNTIYF | TGCGCCAGCAGCCTGTTCGGGGGGGCTGGAAACACCATATATTTT
TRBD1 | TRBJ2-7 | . | TRBV19 | CASRYRDRDSYEQYF | TGTGCCAGTAGGTACCGGGACAGGGACTCCTACGAGCAGTACTTC
. | TRBJ1-3 | . | TRBV10-3 | CAITKEWAVVANTIYF | TGTGCCATCACGAAAGAGTGGGCAGTCGTCGCGAACACCATATATTTT
TRBD2 | TRBJ2-3 | . | TRBV5-1 | CASSLAASGSTDTQYF | TGCGCCAGCAGCTTGGCGGCTAGCGGAAGCACAGATACGCAGTATTTT
. | TRBJ1-5 | few | TRBV2 | CASSLQAGGNVPQHF | TGTGCCAGCAGTTTACAGGCGGGGGGAAATGTTCCCCAGCATTTT
. | TRBJ2-2 | . | TRBV18 | CASSVTGNTGELFF | TGTGCCAGCTCAGTGACAGGGAACACCGGGGAGCTGTTTTTT
TRBD2 | TRBJ2-1 | . | TRBV18 | CASSPNPSGSGNEQFF | TGTGCCAGCTCACCAAACCCTAGCGGGAGTGGCAATGAGCAGTTCTTC
. | TRBJ1-2 | . | TRBV5-4 | CASSLQGVISGGYTF | TGTGCCAGCAGCTTACAGGGTGTGATCTCGGGAGGCTACACCTTC
TRBD1 | TRBJ2-2 | . | TRBV19 | CASQGQGWSGELFF | TGTGCCAGCCAGGGACAGGGGTGGTCCGGGGAGCTGTTTTTT
TRBD1 | TRBJ2-7 | few | TRBV6-5 | CASSYLGQGVYEQYF | TGTGCCAGCAGTTACCTTGGACAGGGAGTCTACGAGCAGTACTTC
TRBD2 | TRBJ2-1 | . | TRBV28 | CASSTTSGGLNEQFF | TGTGCCAGCAGCACGACTAGCGGGGGTTTGAATGAGCAGTTCTTC
TRBD1 | TRBJ2-5 | . | TRBV28 | CATTGTGSQETQYF | TGTGCCACGACCGGGACAGGGAGCCAAGAGACCCAGTACTTC
TRBD2 | TRBJ2-1 | . | TRBV6-2/TRBV6-3 | CASSHWTSGIGSYNEQFF | TGTGCCAGCAGTCATTGGACTAGCGGGATCGGGTCCTACAATGAGCAGTTCTTC
. | TRBJ2-3 | . | TRBV24-1 | CATSGRTGYTDTQYF | TGTGCCACCAGTGGTCGGACTGGCTACACAGATACGCAGTATTTT
. | TRBJ2-3 | . | TRBV12-5 | CASGAPPGTRTDTQYF | TGTGCTAGTGGTGCCCCACCCGGGACACGGACAGATACGCAGTATTTT
TRBD1 | TRBJ1-1 | . | TRBV2 | CASSETGVGTEAFF | TGTGCCAGCAGTGAAACAGGGGTGGGCACTGAAGCTTTCTTT
TRBD2 | TRBJ2-3 | once | TRBV5-4 | CASTMAGGNTDTQYF | TGTGCCAGCACCATGGCGGGAGGGAACACAGATACGCAGTATTTT
. | TRBJ2-1 | . | TRBV19 | CASSASRYYNEQFF | TGTGCCAGTAGTGCTTCCCGGTACTACAATGAGCAGTTCTTC
TRBD1 | TRBJ1-2 | . | TRBV28 | CASRTYRGDYGYTF | TGTGCCAGCAGAACATACAGGGGAGACTATGGCTACACCTTC
. | TRBJ2-2 | . | TRBV3-1/TRBV3-2 | CASSQVTGTGELFF | TGTGCCAGCAGCCAAGTTACTGGCACCGGGGAGCTGTTTTTT
TRBD1 | TRBJ1-1 | . | TRBV15 | CATRAVQGVLNTEAFF | TGTGCCACCCGTGCCGTACAGGGGGTATTGAACACTGAAGCTTTCTTT
. | TRBJ1-2 | . | TRBV7-9 | CASSRRGDYGYTF | TGTGCCAGCTCGAGGAGGGGAGACTATGGCTACACCTTC
TRBD1 | TRBJ2-7 | . | TRBV11-3 | CAGGTGDKELSYEQYF | TGTGCCGGGGGGACAGGAGATAAAGAATTGTCCTACGAGCAGTACTTC
. | TRBJ2-5 | . | TRBV19 | CASSNRGVGETQYF | TGTGCCAGTAGTAACCGGGGAGTAGGGGAGACCCAGTACTTC
TRBD2 | TRBJ2-1 | once | TRBV19 | CASKMGLAGVNEQFF | TGTGCCAGTAAGATGGGACTAGCGGGAGTGAATGAGCAGTTCTTC
TRBD1 | TRBJ1-1 | . | TRBV11-3 | CASSTRTGTNTEAFF | TGTGCCAGCAGCACCAGGACAGGGACGAACACTGAAGCTTTCTTT
. | TRBJ2-3 | once | TRBV10-1 | CASSTTSDTQYF | TGCGCCAGCAGCACTACTAGCGATACGCAGTATTTT
TRBD1 | TRBJ1-5 | . | TRBV28 | CASSSPAGGHQPQHF | TGTGCCAGCAGCTCCCCGGCAGGGGGCCATCAGCCCCAGCATTTT
TRBD2 | TRBJ2-1 | . | TRBV7-9 | CASSHSGSSNEQFF | TGTGCCAGCAGCCATAGCGGGAGTAGTAATGAGCAGTTCTTC
. | TRBJ2-7 | once | TRBV19 | CASSRNQGPYEQYF | TGTGCCAGTAGTCGTAACCAGGGGCCCTACGAGCAGTACTTC
. | TRBJ2-7 | . | TRBV2 | CASRTDNNSYEQYF | TGTGCCAGCCGGACGGACAACAACTCCTACGAGCAGTACTTC
TRBD1 | TRBJ2-1 | . | TRBV11-3 | CASSLEGQAYNEQFF | TGTGCCAGCAGCTTAGAGGGACAGGCCTACAATGAGCAGTTCTTC
TRBD1 | TRBJ1-6 | . | TRBV29-1 | CSVRGQENSPLHF | TGCAGCGTCCGCGGACAGGAAAATTCACCCCTCCACTTT
. | TRBJ2-1 | . | TRBV5-6 | CASSFGSALYNEQFF | TGTGCCAGCAGCTTCGGGTCTGCCCTGTACAATGAGCAGTTCTTC
TRBD2 | TRBJ2-1 | once | TRBV2 | CARGKAGGGEQFF | TGTGCCAGGGGGAAGGCGGGAGGCGGTGAGCAGTTCTTC
. | TRBJ2-1 | . | TRBV11-1 | CASSLAGADNEQFF | TGTGCCAGCAGCTTAGCGGGAGCGGACAATGAGCAGTTCTTC
. | TRBJ1-2 | . | TRBV28 | CASSQGVGRGYTF | TGTGCCAGCAGCCAAGGGGTGGGAAGAGGCTACACCTTC
. | TRBJ2-5 | . | TRBV29-1 | CSVLTGETQYF | TGCAGCGTTCTGACAGGCGAGACCCAGTACTTC